This is a list of T cell receptor beta chains from one sample in a study of a mutant IDH1 vaccine in newly diagnosed glioma. The antigens for these receptors are not known. TCRdb's table, derived via immunoSEQ multiplex PCR, lists solely in-frame clones and lacks some. Among 27,000 or so clones listed, around 85% were seen once. The source material was PBMCs, sampled from a glioma patient whose treatment included an IDH1 peptide vaccine. These receptor sequences come from a middle-aged man with glioma. Some clones in this sample may be carry-over from other donors' samples. Both conserved end residues are part of each CDR3. A D gene is named only where the DNA matches it firmly. Clone size is not always given. Where it is, it says once, few, many or a class for expanded clones.

J,size,V,D,CDR3,DNA
TRBJ1-1,.,TRBV7-8,.,CASSRLANTEAFF,TGTGCCAGCAGCCGCCTAGCGAACACTGAAGCTTTCTTT
TRBJ2-1,.,TRBV14,TRBD1,CASSQDPRDRGLNEQFF,TGTGCCAGCAGCCAAGATCCAAGAGACAGGGGTCTTAATGAGCAGTTCTTC
TRBJ1-2,once,TRBV5-4,.,CASSLGQGSNYGYTF,TGTGCCAGCAGCTTAGGGCAGGGGTCCAACTATGGCTACACCTTC
TRBJ2-5,.,TRBV5-1,TRBD1,CASSSTGVETQYF,TGCGCCAGCAGCTCGACAGGGGTAGAGACCCAGTACTTC
TRBJ2-5,.,TRBV25-1,.,CASSDIGSRKTQYF,TGTGCCAGCAGTGATATAGGGAGCCGGAAGACCCAGTACTTC
TRBJ2-3,.,TRBV6-5,TRBD2,CASGIGSGATDTQYF,TGTGCCAGCGGTATAGGTAGCGGGGCTACAGATACGCAGTATTTT
TRBJ2-5,.,TRBV7-7,.,CASSFGTRSSDETQYF,TGTGCTAGCAGCTTTGGGACACGGAGTTCCGATGAGACCCAGTACTTC
TRBJ1-1,.,TRBV19,.,CASSQPFTEAFF,TGTGCCAGTAGCCAGCCGTTCACTGAAGCTTTCTTT
TRBJ2-2,.,TRBV5-6,TRBD2,CASCPGGGTGELFF,TGTGCCAGCTGCCCCGGGGGAGGGACCGGGGAGCTGTTTTTT
TRBJ1-1,.,TRBV2,.,CASSERGGNTEAFF,TGTGCCAGCAGTGAGAGGGGAGGTAACACTGAAGCTTTCTTT
TRBJ2-4,.,TRBV2,.,CASSEEGPAGAKNIQYF,TGTGCCAGCAGTGAAGAGGGCCCGGCGGGTGCCAAAAACATTCAGTACTTC
TRBJ2-1,once,TRBV5-1,.,CASSPVAGYNEQFF,TGCGCCAGCAGCCCCGTCGCGGGTTACAATGAGCAGTTCTTC
TRBJ1-6,.,TRBV5-1,.,CASSLSAQQPNSPLHF,TGCGCCAGCAGCTTGAGTGCACAGCAGCCTAATTCACCCCTCCACTTT
TRBJ2-7,.,TRBV6-5,TRBD1,CASSFGQGGEQYF,TGTGCCAGCAGTTTCGGACAGGGTGGTGAGCAGTACTTC
TRBJ1-1,once,TRBV6-1,.,CASSATSGGTEAFF,TGTGCCAGCAGTGCTACTTCTGGGGGAACTGAAGCTTTCTTT
TRBJ1-1,.,TRBV9,TRBD1,CASSVGQGINTEAFF,TGTGCCAGCAGCGTAGGACAGGGTATAAACACTGAAGCTTTCTTT
TRBJ2-2,few,TRBV2,.,CASSANTAIPGELFF,TGTGCCAGCAGCGCGAACACAGCTATACCCGGGGAGCTGTTTTTT
TRBJ2-5,once,TRBV15,TRBD1,CATSSDRGSRWTQYF,TGTGCCACCAGCAGTGACAGGGGCAGTCGGTGGACCCAGTACTTC
TRBJ2-7,.,TRBV13,.,CASSLIGRVNEQYF,TGTGCCAGCAGCTTAATCGGCAGGGTAAACGAGCAGTACTTC
TRBJ1-5,.,TRBV4-1,.,CASSQIRDSNQPQHF,TGCGCCAGCAGCCAAATCCGTGATAGCAATCAGCCCCAGCATTTT
TRBJ1-1,few,TRBV5-5,.,CASSIQGMNTEAFF,TGTGCCAGCAGCATACAGGGAATGAACACTGAAGCTTTCTTT
TRBJ1-1,few,TRBV7-8,.,CASTEAGVRAEAFF,TGTGCCAGCACGGAGGCAGGGGTGAGGGCTGAAGCTTTCTTT
TRBJ1-1,once,TRBV13,.,CASTLGAVETEAFF,TGTGCCAGCACCCTGGGGGCGGTTGAAACTGAAGCTTTCTTT
TRBJ2-2,.,TRBV6-5,TRBD1,CASRRGQDPGELFF,TGTGCCAGCAGGCGGGGACAGGATCCCGGGGAGCTGTTTTTT
TRBJ1-1,.,TRBV2,TRBD1,CASRGQGRDTEAFF,TGTGCCAGCAGAGGACAGGGGAGGGACACTGAAGCTTTCTTT
TRBJ2-7,.,TRBV4-1,.,CASRATDRLTYEQYF,TGCGCCAGCAGGGCAACCGACAGGCTAACCTACGAGCAGTACTTC
TRBJ1-5,.,TRBV2,.,CASSEANQGLEPQHF,TGTGCCAGCAGTGAAGCTAACCAGGGTTTGGAGCCCCAGCATTTT